This T cell receptor beta chain was captured by sequencing in a study of cytomegalovirus exposure and HLA in healthy donors. Germline V CDR1 and CDR2: SGHVS, FNYEAQ. The CDR3 totals 15 residues. V lost 1 base, J lost 0 bases, and 9 bases lay in between. 13 Jbeta primers and 60 Vbeta primers were used for the PCR. Produced via immunoSEQ multiplex PCR; TCRdb's table is partial and in-frame only. The sample yields 83,000 or so clones, under 80% seen once. J is TRBJ2-5 and V is TRBV7-6; no definite D call. The sample was PBMCs. The receptor was isolated from a man under 40 in good health and CMV-seropositive. The CDR3 bases are TGTGCCAGCAGCTTAGGCCAGGCCGACCAAGAGACCCAGTACTTC. Translated, it gives CASSLGQADQETQYF.